The 29 T cell receptor beta chains given below trace back to one sample, sequenced in a study of identical twins. TCRdb reprocessed the 5' RACE reads with MiXCR, giving one entry per CDR3 protein. The sample has hundreds of thousands of distinct CDR3 sequences; around a sixth are singletons. These data were also reused for a study on T cells expressing NK-cell markers.

The sequenced sample consisted of PBMCs. These receptors were obtained from a woman in her late teens or twenties in good health.

The chain links TRBV7-9 to TRBJ2-1; 7 positions match TRBD1. V trimming: 5 bases; J trimming: 6 bases; junction bases outside the gene matches: 7. The CDR3 has 14 residues. CDR1 SEHNR and CDR2 FQNEAQ come from the germline V gene (reference sequence). The CDR3 reads CASSHPDRVNEQFF. CDR3 DNA sequence: TGTGCCAGCAGCCACCCCGACAGGGTCAATGAGCAGTTCTTC.

This clonotype was recorded a few times. The V call is TRBV7-8, the J call TRBJ1-4, with TRBD1 as a possible D gene (6 bases). CDR3 length: 17 amino acids. Trimming pared 5 bases from V and 8 bases from J, leaving 24 bases between. CDR1 SGHVS and CDR2 FQNEAQ come from the germline V gene. Here the CDR3 reads CASSPQRARGVKEKLFF. CDR3 sequence (DNA): TGTGCCAGCAGCCCCCAAAGGGCAAGGGGGGTGAAGGAAAAACTGTTTTTT.

The rearrangement joins TRBV20-1 to TRBJ2-5; D is uncertain. V was cut by 6 bases and J by 5 bases, with 19 bases left in between. The germline V gene has CDR1 DFQATT and CDR2 SNEGSKA (reference sequence). This CDR3 has 14 amino acids. The CDR3 bases are TGCAGTGCCCCCTTAGGACCCGTTGGGGAGACCCAGTACTTC. Encoded protein: CSAPLGPVGETQYF.

The V call is TRBV20-1, the J call TRBJ2-5, with a weak D call TRBD2 (7 bases). The CDR3 is made up of 16 amino acids. Germline V gene sequence: CDR1 DFQATT, CDR2 SNEGSKA (reference sequence). V shed 6 bases and J shed 2 bases, with 22 bases lying between them. The CDR3 DNA sequence: TGCAGTGCCACGGGGGCGGGAGCGACTACACAAGAGACCCAGTACTTC. Its translation: CSATGAGATTQETQYF.

This rearrangement joins TRBV7-9 to TRBJ2-3; D not resolved. CDR3 length: 15 amino acids. The germline V gene encodes CDR1 SEHNR and CDR2 FQNEAQ (reference sequence). Between the trimmed V and J ends, which lost 4 bases and 1 base, there was a span of 12 bases. The CDR3 DNA reads TGTGCCAGCAGCTCCCATAGACTCCGCACAGATACGCAGTATTTT. The encoded protein is CASSSHRLRTDTQYF.

This clonotype has just a few counts. The rearrangement links TRBV4-3 to TRBJ2-1; 8 bases line up with TRBD2. Germline V gene data show CDR1 as LGHNA and CDR2 as YSLEER. The CDR3 is 16 amino acids. V lost 1 base, J lost 7 bases, and 9 bases stayed unmatched. CDR3 in amino acids: CASSQVFGRAGNEQFF. CDR3 sequence (DNA): TGCGCCAGCAGCCAAGTTTTCGGGAGGGCCGGGAATGAGCAGTTCTTC.

This clonotype was counted only a few times. The gene calls are TRBV6-1 and TRBJ2-7; D possibly matches TRBD1 or TRBD2 (6 bases each). V was shortened by 10 bases and J by 2 bases, with 21 bases between the two germline ends. CDR3 size: 15 residues. In germline, CDR1 is MNHNS, CDR2 SASEGT. This chain's CDR3 is CATLPGGEVPYEQYF. As DNA, the CDR3 is TGTGCCACCCTCCCCGGGGGCGAAGTTCCCTACGAGCAGTACTTC.

The chain combines TRBV5-4 with TRBJ2-5, with D possibly being TRBD2 (6 bases). V lost 3 bases and J 5 bases, leaving 14 bases between the germline ends. Germline V gene lookup returns CDR1 SGHNT and CDR2 YYREEE (reference sequence). CDR3 length: 14 residues. CDR3 protein: CASSSAGGGETQYF. CDR3 coding DNA: TGTGCCAGCAGCTCGGCAGGAGGAGGGGAGACCCAGTACTTC.

This chain connects TRBV29-1 to TRBJ2-5, with D possibly matching TRBD1 (5 bases). Per germline, CDR1 SQVTM and CDR2 ANQGSEA. V was pared by 4 bases and J by 4 bases, with 13 bases between. The CDR3 loop spans 13 amino acids. As DNA, the CDR3 is TGCAGCGTTGTAGTCAGGGTCCCAGAGACCCAGTACTTC. This translates into CSVVVRVPETQYF.

The rearrangement links TRBV12-3 or TRBV12-4 to TRBJ2-5; possibly TRBD1 or TRBD2 for D (5 bases each). The CDR3 sequence is 17 residues long. V was cut by 6 bases and J by 0 bases, with 20 bases left in between. For the CDR3, the DNA is TGTGCCAGCAGCCGAGGATGGGGACGCTCGGACCAAGAGACCCAGTACTTC. Protein sequence: CASSRGWGRSDQETQYF.

In this sample, this clonotype turned up a few times. The V and J genes are TRBV7-9 and TRBJ2-2; TRBD2 matches at 7 bases. This CDR3 spans 15 amino acids. Germline values: CDR1 SEHNR, CDR2 FQNEAQ (reference sequence). Trimming removed 5 bases from V and 4 bases from J; junction bases left unmatched: 7. Here the CDR3 DNA reads TGTGCCAGCAGCGGATGGGACTACCGCACCGGGGAGCTGTTTTTT. This sequence encodes CASSGWDYRTGELFF.

The rearrangement joins TRBV14 to TRBJ2-7; D gene unclear. Per the germline V gene, CDR1 is SGHDN and CDR2 is FVKESK. Trimming pared 1 base from V and 0 bases from J, leaving 10 bases between. CDR3 length equals 15 residues. CDR3 DNA: TGTGCCAGCAGCCAAGTGGGCACACTCTCCTACGAGCAGTACTTC. Its protein product is CASSQVGTLSYEQYF. Complete variable domain (other parts from reference TRBV14 and TRBJ2-7): EAGVTQFPSHSVIEKGQTVTLRCDPISGHDNLYWYRRVMGKEIKFLLHFVKESKQDESGMPNNRFLAERTGGTYSTLKVQPAELEDSGVYFCASSQVGTLSYEQYFGPGTRLTVT.

The CDR3 protein is CASKTVTHGYEQYF. DNA of the CDR3: TGTGCCAGCAAAACCGTGACCCACGGCTACGAGCAGTACTTC. The chain joins TRBV2 to TRBJ2-7; D is uncertain. The CDR3 has 14 amino acids. Trimming left V 7 bases short and J 3 bases short, with 16 bases between. Germline CDR1 is SNHLY and CDR2 is FYNNEI.

This chain links TRBV12-3 or TRBV12-4 with TRBJ2-2; D possibly corresponds to TRBD2 (7 bases). This CDR3 contains 15 residues. Trimming stripped 6 bases from V and 8 bases from J, with 19 bases between. CDR3 coding DNA: TGTGCCAGCAGCTCCCTCGGCCGGGGGGCGGGGGAGCTGTTTTTT. This translates into CASSSLGRGAGELFF.

The CDR3 nucleotides are TGTGCCAGCCCCAAAAGGCCTAGCAGACGCCCGAACACCGGGGAGCTGTTTTTT. Residues: CASPKRPSRRPNTGELFF. This chain joins TRBV21-1 and TRBJ2-2; the table assigns TRBD2, which was not confirmed against the DNA. TRBV21-1 is reported as a pseudogene. This CDR3 region has 18 residues.

The rearrangement uses TRBV19 and TRBJ2-1; D possibly corresponds to TRBD2 (5 bases). V gave up 6 bases and J gave up 1 base, with 13 bases separating them. Germline-derived CDR1 and CDR2 are LNHDA and SQIVND (reference sequence). This CDR3 comprises 15 residues. The CDR3 reads CASRTIPGSYNEQFF. For the CDR3, the DNA is TGTGCCAGTAGGACCATCCCGGGGTCCTACAATGAGCAGTTCTTC. The variable domain in full, completed from reference TRBV19 and TRBJ2-1, reads DGGITQSPKYLFRKEGQNVTLSCEQNLNHDAMYWYRQDPGQGLRLIYYSQIVNDFQKGDIAEGYSVSREKKESFPLTVTSAQKNPTAFYLCASRTIPGSYNEQFFGPGTRLTVL.

This clonotype was observed a few times. The chain employs TRBV24-1 and TRBJ2-1; D gene unclear. The germline V and J ends were trimmed by 1 base and 8 bases, with 8 bases remaining between them. The CDR3 has 13 residues. Looked up from germline, CDR1 is KGHDR and CDR2 is SFDVKD. CDR3 sequence: CATSDFRMHEQFF. Written as DNA, the CDR3 is TGTGCCACCAGTGATTTTAGGATGCATGAGCAGTTCTTC.

This clonotype was observed a few times. The chain is built from TRBV29-1 and TRBJ2-5, with 7 bases identical to TRBD2. The CDR3 loop spans 12 amino acids. Germline CDR1 reads SQVTM; CDR2 reads ANQGSEA. After removal of 4 bases from V and 7 bases from J, the junction contained 6 bases not matched to a gene. CDR3 in amino acids: CSVVAPGGTQYF. The CDR3 nucleotides are TGCAGCGTTGTAGCCCCGGGGGGGACCCAGTACTTC.

This clonotype was seen at least ten times. The chain recombines TRBV12-3 or TRBV12-4 with TRBJ1-3, with TRBD1 identical over 7 bases. This CDR3 region has 14 residues. V shed 5 bases and J 4 bases; nucleotides not matched to a gene: 5. Here the CDR3 reads CASSIQGYGNTIYF. The DNA for the CDR3 is TGTGCCAGCAGTATACAGGGGTACGGAAACACCATATATTTT.

V gene TRBV7-9 combines with J gene TRBJ2-7; D gene unclear. The germline V gene encodes CDR1 SEHNR and CDR2 FQNEAQ (reference sequence). The CDR3 extends over 11 amino acids. The ends were cut back, 7 bases at V and 6 bases at J, with 10 bases in the middle. The CDR3 is CASTPVGEQYF. In nucleotides, the CDR3 is TGTGCCAGCACCCCAGTCGGCGAGCAGTACTTC.

The V and J genes are TRBV7-9 and TRBJ2-7; 8 bases are a match to TRBD2. With V trimmed by 5 bases and J by 1 base, 10 bases remained unmatched. Germline CDR1 is SEHNR and CDR2 is FQNEAQ (reference sequence). The CDR3 runs 16 residues. The CDR3 nucleotides read TGTGCCAGCAGCCGGGGGGGCGGGACCTTTTCCTACGAGCAGTACTTC. It translates to CASSRGGGTFSYEQYF.

V usage is TRBV20-1 and J usage is TRBJ2-3; D uncertain. CDR3 size: 16 residues. Looked up from germline, CDR1 is DFQATT and CDR2 is SNEGSKA (reference sequence). Trimming cost V 6 bases and J 0 bases, with 19 bases left between them. The CDR3 DNA follows: TGCAGTGCCCTCGAAAACCCAGGAATTAGCACAGATACGCAGTATTTT. It yields the protein CSALENPGISTDTQYF.

In its sample, this clonotype was seen a few times. The chain carries TRBV12-3 or TRBV12-4 and TRBJ1-1; D perhaps matches TRBD1 (6 bases). V lost 5 bases, J lost 10 bases, and 17 bases lay in between. The CDR3 extends over 13 amino acids. CDR3 loop: CASSPGGGGGAFF. The CDR3 DNA reads as TGTGCCAGCAGTCCCGGGGGCGGGGGGGGAGCTTTCTTT.

This clonotype has a handful of counts. The chain couples TRBV5-6 to TRBJ2-1; 11 nucleotides align to TRBD2. The CDR3 consists of 14 residues. V lost 4 bases and J lost 5; bases outside the gene matches: 2. In germline, CDR1 is SGHDT, CDR2 YYEEEE. The CDR3 loop is CASSVGLADNEQFF. In DNA form, the CDR3 reads TGTGCCAGCAGCGTGGGACTAGCGGACAATGAGCAGTTCTTC.

This clonotype was recorded at least ten times. Germline is not matched at one junction end, which may reflect a read error. CDR3 protein: CASSPGTASYEQYF. In DNA form, the CDR3 reads TGTGCCAGCAGCCCTGGGACAGCGTCCTACGAGCAGTACTTC. The chain uses TRBV5-1 and TRBJ2-7; TRBD1 aligns across 7 bases. CDR3 length equals 14 residues. CDR1 is SGHRS and CDR2 is YFSETQ in the germline V gene.

This clonotype was picked up many times. V is TRBV18 and J is TRBJ2-3; D gene ambiguous. Germline V lookup: CDR1 KGHSH, CDR2 LQKENI. The CDR3 totals 12 residues. V dropped 7 bases and J dropped 0 bases, with 5 bases sitting between them. In nucleotides, the CDR3 is TGTGCCAGCTTCACTAGCACAGATACGCAGTATTTT. This gives the protein CASFTSTDTQYF.

The genes are TRBV27 and TRBJ2-2, with no clear D. The germline gives CDR1 MNHEY, CDR2 SMNVEV (reference sequence). This CDR3 contains 12 residues. V was shortened by 3 bases and J by 6 bases, with 5 bases between the two germline ends. Here the CDR3 reads CASSFSPGELFF. Here the CDR3 DNA reads TGTGCCAGCAGTTTTAGTCCCGGGGAGCTGTTTTTT.

This clonotype was observed a few times. This rearrangement joins TRBV10-3 to TRBJ2-3; 9 positions match TRBD2. The CDR3 is made up of 17 amino acids. V was clipped by 5 bases and J by 0 bases; unmatched bases: 9. The germline gives CDR1 ENHRY, CDR2 SYGVKD. The CDR3 is CAISPWTSATSTDTQYF. The CDR3 coding sequence is TGTGCCATCAGTCCCTGGACTAGCGCTACGAGCACAGATACGCAGTATTTT.

This clonotype was seen a few times. The genes are TRBV20-1 and TRBJ2-7; TRBD1 matches at 8 bases. Germline CDR1 DFQATT, CDR2 SNEGSKA (reference sequence). V dropped 6 bases and J dropped 5; count of bases not matched to a gene: 12. There are 14 residues in the CDR3. Written as DNA, the CDR3 is TGCAGTGCCATCAAAACAGGGGGACCCAACGAGCAGTACTTC. Protein product: CSAIKTGGPNEQYF.